This T cell receptor beta chain originates from a study of neurological immune-mediated disorders. Study-level points and caveats: The study found no CDR3 amino acid sequences shared by expanded clones across subjects, suggesting private repertoires in all groups. The level of TCR clonal expansion was highest in patients with HTLV-1-associated myelopathy and lowest in multiple sclerosis, where it fell below the level seen in healthy controls. The repertoires of 18 of 34 multiple sclerosis patients were placed by phylogenetic grouping in a single related-CDR3 cluster, which may be a signature.

TCRdb used MiXCR to reprocess the 5' RACE reads, holding one entry per CDR3 protein. There are 55,000 to 70,000 distinct CDR3 sequences in the sample; around 3% occur only once, and more than 4.5% lies in the top ten. This clonotype was recorded at least ten times. As yet, its antigen is unknown. This CDR3 comprises 16 residues. Trimming took 6 bases from V and 4 from J; bases not matched to a gene: 12. Germline CDR1 MNHEY, CDR2 SMNVEV (reference sequence). The receptor comes from a woman aged 50 to 60 with multiple sclerosis. Sequencing input: PBMCs. The chain is built from TRBV27 and TRBJ2-3, with 8 bases fitting TRBD2. The CDR3 protein is CASSRGTRGPADTQYF. The CDR3 DNA reads as TGTGCCAGCAGCCGGGGGACTAGAGGCCCGGCAGATACGCAGTATTTT.